The 14 T cell receptor beta chains presented below share a single source sample, sequenced in a study of blood T cell repertoires in COVID-19. Assay: immunoSEQ multiplex PCR; the TCRdb copy retains only in-frame clones and omits some. The table shows around 130,000 clones, with 83% occurring only once. The sample comprised PBMCs or T cells enriched from blood (not recorded which). These receptors came from a man aged 25 to 40 who had recovered from COVID-19.

The CDR3 DNA sequence: TGTGCCAGCAGCCAAGGGCGGAACGAGCAGTACTTC. Protein: CASSQGRNEQYF. V gene TRBV3-1 (or the pseudogene TRBV3-2) combines with J gene TRBJ2-7, with unresolved D. Per germline, CDR1 LGHDT and CDR2 YNNKEL (reference sequence). V was shortened by 1 base and J by 5 bases, with 6 bases between the two germline ends. The CDR3 extends over 12 amino acids.

The CDR3 region is CASSSPGLGTDTQYF. The CDR3 coding sequence is TGTGCCAGCAGCTCCCCGGGACTCGGCACAGATACGCAGTATTTT. The J gene is TRBJ2-3, the V gene TRBV7-9; maybe TRBD2 (6 bases). Between the trimmed V and J ends, which lost 4 bases and 1 base, there was a span of 12 bases. Germline CDR1 and CDR2: SEHNR and FQNEAQ (reference sequence). This CDR3 region has 15 residues.

CDR3 amino acids: CATFNEKLFF. The CDR3 nucleotides are TGTGCCACCTTTAATGAAAAACTGTTTTTT. V and J are TRBV28 and TRBJ1-4, with D uncertain. This CDR3 region has 10 residues. In germline, CDR1 is MDHEN, CDR2 SYDVKM. Trimming removed 10 bases from V and 4 bases from J, with 4 bases in between.

The chain is built from TRBV3-1 (or the pseudogene TRBV3-2) and TRBJ2-1; TRBD1 aligns across 11 bases. Germline V gives CDR1 LGHDT, CDR2 YNNKEL (reference sequence). With 6 bases clipped from V and 4 bases from J, the junction kept 8 bases outside the gene matches. This CDR3 has 16 residues. In DNA form, the CDR3 reads TGTGCCAGCAGAGACGGACAGGGGGCTTCATACAATGAGCAGTTCTTC. Its protein product is CASRDGQGASYNEQFF.

The rearrangement links TRBV2 to TRBJ1-2; no reliable D call. Per germline, CDR1 SNHLY and CDR2 FYNNEI. This CDR3 spans 12 amino acids. V lost 4 bases to trimming and J lost 5 bases, with 8 bases between them. The CDR3 nucleotides read TGTGCCAGCAGTGTTCGGGTTTATGGCTACACCTTC. Translated: CASSVRVYGYTF.

The chain combines TRBV5-4 with TRBJ2-1; possible D gene TRBD2, 5 bases. The CDR3 is 14 residues long. Trimming shortened V by 7 bases and J by 8 bases, and 19 bases separated the two germline ends. Germline CDR1 SGHNT, CDR2 YYREEE (reference sequence). The CDR3 region has the DNA TGTGCCAGCCTCGCCAACGCGGACTCGGATGAGCAGTTCTTC. It yields the protein CASLANADSDEQFF.

The rearrangement joins TRBV6-5 to TRBJ2-7, with 7 bases lining up with TRBD1. Germline loops: CDR1 MNHEY, CDR2 SVGAGI. This CDR3 spans 15 amino acids. V trimming: 2 bases; J trimming: 5 bases; junction bases outside the gene matches: 9. The CDR3, as DNA: TGTGCCAGCAGTTACGAAGGGACAGCTCGGGACGAGCAGTACTTC. Its translation: CASSYEGTARDEQYF.

The J gene is TRBJ2-2, the V gene TRBV9; D unresolved. The CDR3 contains 13 residues. Trimming stripped 3 bases from V and 4 bases from J, with 7 bases between. Germline V lookup: CDR1 SGDLS, CDR2 YYNGEE. CDR3 coding DNA: TGTGCCAGCAGCGCTTACTTCACCGGGGAGCTGTTTTTT. As protein: CASSAYFTGELFF.

This chain joins TRBV3-1 (or the pseudogene TRBV3-2) and TRBJ2-6, with 7 bases lining up with TRBD1. This CDR3 spans 19 amino acids. Germline CDR1 reads LGHDT; CDR2 reads YNNKEL (reference sequence). V shed 5 bases, J shed 2 bases, and the junction held 15 bases outside the gene matches. CDR3 nucleotides: TGTGCCAGCAGCTTCCAGAGTGGGACAGTCCTCACTGGGGCCAACGTCCTGACTTTC. Protein: CASSFQSGTVLTGANVLTF.

The rearrangement uses TRBV11-2 and TRBJ2-4; D remains ambiguous. This CDR3 has 12 amino acids. Germline V gene lookup returns CDR1 SGHAT and CDR2 FQNNGV. Deletions cut 4 bases from V and 6 bases from J, with 7 bases between. This CDR3 reads CASSSPRNIQYF. The DNA of the CDR3 is TGTGCCAGCAGCTCCCCCAGAAACATTCAGTACTTC.

V gene TRBV19 combines with J gene TRBJ1-2, with a weak D call TRBD1 (6 bases). V lost 3 bases to trimming and J lost 4 bases, with 12 bases between them. The germline gives CDR1 LNHDA, CDR2 SQIVND (reference sequence). CDR3 length: 14 amino acids. The chain's CDR3 is CASSIRGVSYGYTF. The CDR3 DNA reads TGTGCCAGTAGTATCAGGGGCGTTTCCTATGGCTACACCTTC.

The rearrangement joins TRBV28 to TRBJ1-2; possibly TRBD1 for D (5 bases). V dropped 3 bases and J dropped 7 bases, with 12 bases sitting between them. This CDR3 spans 13 amino acids. From germline, CDR1 is MDHEN and CDR2 SYDVKM. CDR3 DNA: TGTGCCAGCAGTTTCTTCAGGGTTTCTGGCTACACCTTC. Its protein is CASSFFRVSGYTF.

The chain carries TRBV7-9 and TRBJ1-1; D not certain. The CDR3 totals 13 residues. V was shortened by 8 bases and J by 1 base, with 11 bases between the two germline ends. CDR1 is SEHNR, CDR2 FQNEAQ, per germline (reference sequence). The CDR3 DNA reads TGTGCCAGCGGATTAACAGAGAACACTGAAGCTTTCTTT. Amino acid sequence: CASGLTENTEAFF.

V and J are TRBV7-2 and TRBJ1-5, with D uncertain. Trimming removed 1 base from V and 6 bases from J, with 7 bases in between. Germline V CDR1 and CDR2: SGHTA, FQGNSA. The CDR3 has 13 amino acids. The CDR3 nucleotides read TGTGCCAGCAGCTTAGTTTCCATTCAGCCCCAGCATTTT. Protein sequence: CASSLVSIQPQHF.